Listed below are T cell receptor beta chains from one sample, sequenced in a study of early T cells in non-severe SARS-CoV-2 infection. TCRdb ran MiXCR on the 5' RACE reads and lists one entry per CDR3 protein. The sample lists tens of thousands of distinct CDR3 sequences; roughly 10% were seen once. Sample: whole blood, taken at baseline. The receptors were gathered from an adult who was a healthcare worker with PCR-confirmed SARS-CoV-2 infection or an uninfected control (not recorded which). CDR3s include the opening cysteine and the closing phenylalanine or tryptophan. A D gene is named only where the DNA matches it firmly. Expanded clones are given a class, and other clones once, few, many or no size at all.

d_call j_call clone_size v_call cdr3_aa cdr3_nt
TRBD2 TRBJ2-1 few TRBV27 CASSLWSGTSGRNEQFF TGTGCCAGCAGTTTATGGTCCGGGACTAGCGGGAGGAATGAGCAGTTCTTC
NA TRBJ2-7 few TRBV6-5 CASSYSGVSSSYEQYF TGTGCCAGCAGTTACTCTGGGGTTTCGAGCTCCTACGAGCAGTACTTC
TRBD2 TRBJ2-7 NA TRBV27 CASSLRRTSGASYEQYF TGTGCCAGCAGTTTACGACGGACTAGCGGAGCCTCCTACGAGCAGTACTTC
TRBD1 TRBJ2-7 many TRBV6-1 CASSEMEDRGYEQYF TGTGCCAGCAGTGAAATGGAGGACAGGGGCTACGAGCAGTACTTC
TRBD1 TRBJ2-7 few TRBV7-2 CASSLDNRGQEQYF TGTGCCAGCAGCTTAGACAACAGGGGGCAAGAGCAGTACTTC
NA TRBJ1-1 NA TRBV28 CAGSRAGVNTEAFF TGTGCCGGGAGCAGGGCTGGGGTGAACACTGAAGCTTTCTTT
TRBD1 TRBJ1-2 many TRBV20-1 CSAWDRGQNYGYTF TGCAGTGCCTGGGACAGGGGGCAGAACTATGGCTACACCTTC
NA TRBJ2-7 NA TRBV10-2 CASSEIWNRLDEQYF TGCGCCAGCAGTGAGATTTGGAACAGGCTGGACGAGCAGTACTTC
NA TRBJ2-7 NA TRBV28 CASSSAGSSYEQYF TGTGCCAGCAGTTCCGCCGGGTCCTCCTACGAGCAGTACTTC
NA TRBJ1-2 few TRBV10-3 CAISVTESGYGYTF TGTGCCATCAGTGTAACGGAAAGCGGATATGGCTACACCTTC
TRBD1 TRBJ1-2 NA TRBV29-1 CSVEDPQGVYGYTF TGCAGCGTTGAAGACCCCCAGGGGGTTTATGGCTACACCTTC
NA TRBJ1-6 few TRBV3-1 CASSHAGWGNSPLHF TGTGCCAGCAGCCACGCCGGGTGGGGTAATTCACCCCTCCACTTT
TRBD1 TRBJ2-1 NA TRBV11-3 CASSTGTGGRWNEQFF TGTGCCAGCAGCACCGGGACAGGGGGCAGGTGGAATGAGCAGTTCTTC
NA TRBJ2-1 many TRBV11-2 CASSSPPGASLDEQFF TGTGCCAGCAGCTCCCCCCCGGGAGCCAGCTTGGATGAGCAGTTCTTC
NA TRBJ2-3 many TRBV9 CASSDGRDSTDTQYF TGTGCCAGCAGCGACGGCCGAGACAGCACAGATACGCAGTATTTT
TRBD2 TRBJ2-5 few TRBV14 CASSQPGLAGSQETQYF TGTGCCAGCAGCCAACCTGGACTAGCGGGCAGCCAAGAGACCCAGTACTTC
TRBD1 TRBJ1-6 NA TRBV20-1 CSAQDRGDSPLHF TGCAGTGCTCAGGACAGGGGTGATTCACCCCTCCACTTT
TRBD2 TRBJ2-3 few TRBV7-2 CASSPRTRRDTDTQYF TGTGCCAGCAGCCCGCGGACTAGACGGGACACAGATACGCAGTATTTT
NA TRBJ2-4 NA TRBV13 CASSFDAAKNIQYF TGTGCCAGCAGCTTCGACGCGGCCAAAAACATTCAGTACTTC
TRBD1 TRBJ2-7 few TRBV6-2/TRBV6-3 CASSDRVYEQYF TGTGCCAGCAGCGACAGGGTTTACGAGCAGTACTTC
NA TRBJ1-3 many TRBV28 CATVLENTIYF TGTGCCACGGTGCTAGAAAACACCATATATTTT
TRBD2 TRBJ2-1 NA TRBV2 CASRETSGGHNEQFF TGTGCCAGCAGGGAGACTAGCGGGGGACACAATGAGCAGTTCTTC
NA TRBJ1-5 many TRBV13 CASSFRRGTYSNQPQHF TGTGCCAGCAGCTTTCGCAGGGGAACTTATAGCAATCAGCCCCAGCATTTT